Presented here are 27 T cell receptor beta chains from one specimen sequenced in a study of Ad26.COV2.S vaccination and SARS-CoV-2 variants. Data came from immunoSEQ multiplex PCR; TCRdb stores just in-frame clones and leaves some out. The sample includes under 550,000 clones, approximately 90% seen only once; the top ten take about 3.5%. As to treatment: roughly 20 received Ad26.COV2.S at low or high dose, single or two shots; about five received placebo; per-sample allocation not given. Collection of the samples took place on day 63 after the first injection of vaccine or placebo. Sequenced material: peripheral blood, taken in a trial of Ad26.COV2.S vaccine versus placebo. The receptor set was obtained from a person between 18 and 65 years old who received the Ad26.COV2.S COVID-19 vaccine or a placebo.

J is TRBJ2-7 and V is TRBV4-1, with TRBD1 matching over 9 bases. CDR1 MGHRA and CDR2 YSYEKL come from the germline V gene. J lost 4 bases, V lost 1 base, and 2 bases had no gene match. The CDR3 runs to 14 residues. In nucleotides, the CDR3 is TGCGCCAGCAGCCAAGTACAGGGGGCTTACGAGCAGTACTTC. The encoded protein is CASSQVQGAYEQYF.

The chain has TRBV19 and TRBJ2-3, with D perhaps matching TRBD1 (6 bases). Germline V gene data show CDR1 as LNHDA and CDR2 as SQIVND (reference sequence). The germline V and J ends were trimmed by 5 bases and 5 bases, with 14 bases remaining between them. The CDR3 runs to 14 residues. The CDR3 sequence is CASSWTTGLDTQYF. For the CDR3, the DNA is TGTGCCAGTAGTTGGACGACAGGATTAGATACGCAGTATTTT.

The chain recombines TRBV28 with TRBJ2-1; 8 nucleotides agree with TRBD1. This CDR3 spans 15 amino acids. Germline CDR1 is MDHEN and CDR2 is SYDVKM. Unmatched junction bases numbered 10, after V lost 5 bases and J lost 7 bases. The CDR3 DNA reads TGTGCCAGCAGTCCTAGGGGGACAGGTGTTAATGAGCAGTTCTTC. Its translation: CASSPRGTGVNEQFF. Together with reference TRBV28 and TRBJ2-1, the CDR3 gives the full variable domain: DVKVTQSSRYLVKRTGEKVFLECVQDMDHENMFWYRQDPGLGLRLIYFSYDVKMKEKGDIPEGYSVSREKKERFSLILESASTNQTSMYLCASSPRGTGVNEQFFGPGTRLTVL.

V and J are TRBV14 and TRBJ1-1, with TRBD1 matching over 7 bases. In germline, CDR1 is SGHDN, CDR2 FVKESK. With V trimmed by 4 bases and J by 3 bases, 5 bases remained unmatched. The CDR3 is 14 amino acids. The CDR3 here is CASSRDSFYTEAFF. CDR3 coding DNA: TGTGCCAGCAGCCGGGACAGTTTCTACACTGAAGCTTTCTTT.

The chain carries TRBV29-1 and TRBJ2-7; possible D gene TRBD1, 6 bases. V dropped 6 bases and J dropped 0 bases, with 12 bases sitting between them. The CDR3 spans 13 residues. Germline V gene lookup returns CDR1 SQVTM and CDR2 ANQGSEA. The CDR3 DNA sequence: TGCAGCGTCGCCGGGACAAACTCCTACGAGCAGTACTTC. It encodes CSVAGTNSYEQYF.

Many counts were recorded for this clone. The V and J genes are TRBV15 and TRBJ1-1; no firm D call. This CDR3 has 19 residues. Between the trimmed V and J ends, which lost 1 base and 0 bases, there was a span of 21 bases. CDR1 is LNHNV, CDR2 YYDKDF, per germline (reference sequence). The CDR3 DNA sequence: TGTGCCACCAGCAGAGCCCCATCGGGGAGGATCGCCTTGAACACTGAAGCTTTCTTT. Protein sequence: CATSRAPSGRIALNTEAFF.

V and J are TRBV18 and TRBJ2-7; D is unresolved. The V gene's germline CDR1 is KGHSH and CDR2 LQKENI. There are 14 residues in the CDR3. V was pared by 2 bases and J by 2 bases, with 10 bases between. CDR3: CASSPVTSTYEQYF. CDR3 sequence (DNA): TGTGCCAGCTCACCAGTGACAAGTACCTACGAGCAGTACTTC. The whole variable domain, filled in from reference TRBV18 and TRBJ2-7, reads NAGVMQNPRHLVRRRGQEARLRCSPMKGHSHVYWYRQLPEEGLKFMVYLQKENIIDESGMPKERFSAEFPKEGPSILRIQQVVRGDSAAYFCASSPVTSTYEQYFGPGTRLTVT.

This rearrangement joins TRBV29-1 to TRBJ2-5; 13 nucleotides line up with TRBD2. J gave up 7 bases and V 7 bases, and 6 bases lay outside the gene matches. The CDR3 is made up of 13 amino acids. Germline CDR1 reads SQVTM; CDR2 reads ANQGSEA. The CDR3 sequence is CSATSGGDGTQYF. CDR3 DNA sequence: TGCAGCGCAACTAGCGGGGGGGATGGGACCCAGTACTTC.

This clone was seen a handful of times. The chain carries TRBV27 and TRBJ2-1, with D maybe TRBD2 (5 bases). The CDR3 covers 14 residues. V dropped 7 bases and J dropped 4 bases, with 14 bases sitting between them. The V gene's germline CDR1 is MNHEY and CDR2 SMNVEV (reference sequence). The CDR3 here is CASTIARGYNEQFF. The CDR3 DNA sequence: TGTGCCAGCACCATTGCCCGGGGATACAATGAGCAGTTCTTC.

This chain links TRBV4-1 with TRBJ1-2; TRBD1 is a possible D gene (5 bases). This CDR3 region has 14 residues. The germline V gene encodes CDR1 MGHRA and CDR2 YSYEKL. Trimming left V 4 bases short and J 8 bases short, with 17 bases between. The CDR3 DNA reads TGCGCCAGCAGCCGTCTCCGGGACCCGCGGGGCTACACCTTC. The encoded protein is CASSRLRDPRGYTF.

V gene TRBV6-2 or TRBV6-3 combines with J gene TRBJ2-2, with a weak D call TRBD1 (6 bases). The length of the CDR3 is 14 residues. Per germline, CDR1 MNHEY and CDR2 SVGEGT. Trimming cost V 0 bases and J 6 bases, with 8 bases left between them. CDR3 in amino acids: CASSYSGASGELFF. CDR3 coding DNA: TGTGCCAGCAGTTACTCGGGGGCGTCCGGGGAGCTGTTTTTT.

The CDR3 here is CAWAELDSGANVLTF. CDR3 in DNA: TGTGCCTGGGCTGAATTGGACTCTGGGGCCAACGTCCTGACTTTC. This sequence joins TRBV30 and TRBJ2-6; D gene unclear. The CDR3 extends over 15 amino acids. The ends were cut back, 5 bases at V and 0 bases at J, with 11 bases in the middle. Germline CDR1 and CDR2: GTSNPN and SVGIG (reference sequence).

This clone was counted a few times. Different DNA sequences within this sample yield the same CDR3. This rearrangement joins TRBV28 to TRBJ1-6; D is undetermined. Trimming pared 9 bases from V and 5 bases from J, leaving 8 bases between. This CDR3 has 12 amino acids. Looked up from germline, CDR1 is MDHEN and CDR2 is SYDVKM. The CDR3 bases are TGTGCCAGTCTGGAAAATAATTCACCCCTCCACTTT. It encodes CASLENNSPLHF.

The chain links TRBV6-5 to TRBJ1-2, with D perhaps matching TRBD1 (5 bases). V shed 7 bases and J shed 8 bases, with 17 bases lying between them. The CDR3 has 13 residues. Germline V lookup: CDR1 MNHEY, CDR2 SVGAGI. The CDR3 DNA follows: TGTGCCAGCACGGTCGGGACCCTTGGAGGCTACACCTTC. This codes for CASTVGTLGGYTF.

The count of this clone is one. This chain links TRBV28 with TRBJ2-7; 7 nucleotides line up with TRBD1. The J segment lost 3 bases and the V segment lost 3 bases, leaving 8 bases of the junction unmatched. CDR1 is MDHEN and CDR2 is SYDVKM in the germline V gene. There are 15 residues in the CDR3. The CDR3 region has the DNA TGTGCCAGCAGTTTTAGGGGACAGAGGTTCTACGAGCAGTACTTC. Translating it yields CASSFRGQRFYEQYF.

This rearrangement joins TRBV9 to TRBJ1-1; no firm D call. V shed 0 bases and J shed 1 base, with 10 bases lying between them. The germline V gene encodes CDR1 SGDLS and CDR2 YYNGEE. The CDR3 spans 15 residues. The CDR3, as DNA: TGTGCCAGCAGCGTAGAGTACAGCCAGAACACTGAAGCTTTCTTT. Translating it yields CASSVEYSQNTEAFF.

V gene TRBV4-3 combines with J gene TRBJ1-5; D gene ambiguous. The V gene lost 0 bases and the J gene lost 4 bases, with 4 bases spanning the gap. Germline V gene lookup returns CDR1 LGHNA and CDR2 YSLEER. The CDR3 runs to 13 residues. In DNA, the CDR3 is TGCGCCAGCAGCCAAGATTTAAATCAGCCCCAGCATTTT. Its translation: CASSQDLNQPQHF.

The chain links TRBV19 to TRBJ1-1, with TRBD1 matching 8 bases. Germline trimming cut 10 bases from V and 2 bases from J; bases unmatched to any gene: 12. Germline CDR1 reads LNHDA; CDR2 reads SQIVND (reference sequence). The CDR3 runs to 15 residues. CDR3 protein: CATRQGRTTNTEAFF. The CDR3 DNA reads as TGTGCCACCAGACAGGGGCGCACCACCAACACTGAAGCTTTCTTT.

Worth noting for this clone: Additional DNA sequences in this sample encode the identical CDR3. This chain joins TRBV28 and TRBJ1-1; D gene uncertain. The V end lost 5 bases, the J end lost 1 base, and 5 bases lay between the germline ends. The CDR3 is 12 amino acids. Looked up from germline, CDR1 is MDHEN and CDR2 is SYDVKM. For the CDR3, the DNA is TGTGCCAGCAGTCTTGGGAACACTGAAGCTTTCTTT. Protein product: CASSLGNTEAFF.

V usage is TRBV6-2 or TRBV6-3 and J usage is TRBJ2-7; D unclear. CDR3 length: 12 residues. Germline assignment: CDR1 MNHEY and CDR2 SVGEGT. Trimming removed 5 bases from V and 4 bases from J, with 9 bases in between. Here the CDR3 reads CASSSRWYEQYF. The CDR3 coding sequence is TGTGCCAGCAGTAGCCGTTGGTACGAGCAGTACTTC.

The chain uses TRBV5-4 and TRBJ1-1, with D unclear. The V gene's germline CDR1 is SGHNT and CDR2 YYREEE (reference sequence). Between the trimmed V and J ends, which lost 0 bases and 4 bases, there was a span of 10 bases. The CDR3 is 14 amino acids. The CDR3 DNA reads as TGTGCCAGCAGCTTGGGAGGTCCGTTCACTGAAGCTTTCTTT. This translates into CASSLGGPFTEAFF.

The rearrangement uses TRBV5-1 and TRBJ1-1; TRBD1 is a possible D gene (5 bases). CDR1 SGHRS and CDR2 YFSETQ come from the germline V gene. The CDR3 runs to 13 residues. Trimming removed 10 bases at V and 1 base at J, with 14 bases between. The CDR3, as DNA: TGCGCCCTTCAGAACGGGACGAACACTGAAGCTTTCTTT. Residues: CALQNGTNTEAFF.

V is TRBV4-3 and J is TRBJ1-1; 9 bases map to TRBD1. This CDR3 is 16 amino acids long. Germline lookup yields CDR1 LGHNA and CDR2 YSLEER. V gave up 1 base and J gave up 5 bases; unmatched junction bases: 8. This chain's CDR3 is CASSQGTGQGSTEAFF. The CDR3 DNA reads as TGCGCCAGCAGCCAAGGTACCGGACAGGGGTCGACTGAAGCTTTCTTT.

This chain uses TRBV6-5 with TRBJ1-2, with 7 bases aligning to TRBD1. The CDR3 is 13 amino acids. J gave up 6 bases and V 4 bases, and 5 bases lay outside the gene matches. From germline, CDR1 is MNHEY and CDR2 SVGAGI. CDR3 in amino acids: CASSLQGFNGYTF. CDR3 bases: TGTGCCAGCAGTTTACAGGGGTTCAATGGCTACACCTTC.

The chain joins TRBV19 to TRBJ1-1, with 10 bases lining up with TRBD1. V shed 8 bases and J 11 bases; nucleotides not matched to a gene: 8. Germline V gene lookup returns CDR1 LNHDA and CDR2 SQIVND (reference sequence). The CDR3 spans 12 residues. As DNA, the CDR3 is TGTGCCAGTTCTCGACAGGGGGCTGGGGCTTTCTTT. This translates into CASSRQGAGAFF.

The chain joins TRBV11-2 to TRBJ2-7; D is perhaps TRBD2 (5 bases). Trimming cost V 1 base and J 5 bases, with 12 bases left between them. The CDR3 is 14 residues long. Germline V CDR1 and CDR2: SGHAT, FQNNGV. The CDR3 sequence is CASSLGGRSNEQYF. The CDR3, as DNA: TGTGCCAGCAGCTTAGGAGGGCGTTCCAACGAGCAGTACTTC.

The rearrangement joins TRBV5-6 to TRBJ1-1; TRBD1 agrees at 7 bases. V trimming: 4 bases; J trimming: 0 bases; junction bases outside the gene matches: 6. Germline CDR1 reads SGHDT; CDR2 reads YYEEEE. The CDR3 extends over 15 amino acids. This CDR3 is CASSPQTGMNTEAFF. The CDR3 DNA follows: TGTGCCAGCAGCCCCCAGACAGGGATGAACACTGAAGCTTTCTTT.